These 9 T cell receptor beta chains originate from one sample sequenced in a study of radiation and T cells in renal cell carcinoma. Time point denoted: blood 4 weeks post-SBRT, at nephrectomy. Treatment meaning: 15 Gy SBRT to primary tumor, nephrectomy 4 weeks later. Sequencing was performed with immunoSEQ multiplex PCR; in TCRdb, only in-frame clones are kept and a portion is missing. The sample shows tens of thousands of clones, about 83% of them seen only once. Sequences were derived from blood, sampled from a patient whose treatment included radiotherapy and nephrectomy. The receptors derive from a man between 60 and 75 years old with renal cell carcinoma.

The V call is TRBV11-2, the J call TRBJ2-6; D is ambiguous. Germline V gives CDR1 SGHAT, CDR2 FQNNGV. Trimming pared 4 bases from V and 5 bases from J, leaving 6 bases between. The CDR3 runs 13 residues. The DNA of the CDR3 is TGTGCCAGCAGCTCCTTTCGGGCCAACGTCCTGACTTTC. This codes for CASSSFRANVLTF. Based on the CDR3 plus reference TRBV11-2 and TRBJ2-6, the full variable domain is EAGVAQSPRYKIIEKRQSVAFWCNPISGHATLYWYQQILGQGPKLLIQFQNNGVVDDSQLPKDRFSAERLKGVDSTLKIQPAKLEDSAVYLCASSSFRANVLTFGAGSRLTVL.

This chain links TRBV7-2 with TRBJ2-2; 9 bases match TRBD1. This CDR3 is 16 amino acids long. CDR1 and CDR2 from the germline V gene are SGHTA and FQGNSA. The V and J ends lost 5 bases and 4 bases, in that order; junction bases with no gene match: 8. CDR3 DNA sequence: TGTGCCAGCAGCCCTAGACAGGGGGTGGTCACCGGGGAGCTGTTTTTT. This gives the protein CASSPRQGVVTGELFF.

The chain couples TRBV14 to TRBJ1-1; 8 nucleotides align to TRBD1. Losses at the gene ends were 4 bases for V and 6 bases for J; bases not matched to a gene: 10. This CDR3 comprises 15 residues. CDR1 and CDR2 (germline): SGHDN, FVKESK. This chain's CDR3 is CASSLSRGPGAEAFF. The CDR3, as DNA: TGTGCCAGCAGCCTAAGCAGGGGGCCAGGCGCTGAAGCTTTCTTT.

This clone has only a few counts. The V gene is TRBV7-8, the J gene TRBJ2-3, with TRBD2 as a possible D gene (6 bases). The CDR3 runs 14 residues. The V and J ends lost 2 bases and 3 bases respectively, with 9 bases between them. From germline, CDR1 is SGHVS and CDR2 FQNEAQ. The CDR3 DNA sequence: TGTGCCAGCAGCTTATTGGACTATACAGATACGCAGTATTTT. Protein product: CASSLLDYTDTQYF.

This chain uses TRBV7-2 with TRBJ2-7, with no clear D. The CDR3 is 15 residues long. Trimming took 1 base from V and 2 from J, leaving 12 bases between them. CDR1 SGHTA and CDR2 FQGNSA come from the germline V gene. Here the CDR3 reads CASSLVGYATYEQYF. The CDR3 DNA follows: TGTGCCAGCAGCTTAGTGGGCTACGCCACCTACGAGCAGTACTTC.

The chain employs TRBV18 and TRBJ2-7, with D possibly being TRBD2 (5 bases). The V and J ends lost 3 bases and 4 bases respectively, with 10 bases between them. From germline, CDR1 is KGHSH and CDR2 LQKENI. This CDR3 is built from 13 residues. The CDR3 loop reads CASSPNPGYEQYV. The CDR3 DNA reads as TGTGCCAGCTCACCTAACCCGGGGTACGAGCAGTACGTC.

This clone was seen just once. The chain employs TRBV11-2 and TRBJ2-1, with TRBD2 identical over 12 bases. Germline V gene data show CDR1 as SGHAT and CDR2 as FQNNGV. This CDR3 comprises 15 residues. Losses at the gene ends were 1 base for V and 7 bases for J; bases not matched to a gene: 2. CDR3 sequence reads: CASSLALAGGNEQFF. The CDR3, as DNA: TGTGCCAGCAGCTTAGCGCTAGCGGGAGGGAATGAGCAGTTCTTC.

This rearrangement joins TRBV4-2 to TRBJ2-3; D gene uncertain. The CDR3 is 13 amino acids. Germline V gene sequence: CDR1 LGHNA, CDR2 YNFKEQ. V gave up 6 bases and J gave up 6 bases, with 13 bases separating them. The CDR3 DNA sequence: TGTGCCAGCAGTGGAGTAATCACCGATACGCAGTATTTT. Translation gives CASSGVITDTQYF.

The V gene is TRBV9, the J gene TRBJ2-5; 15 bases fit TRBD2. This CDR3 has 16 amino acids. Looked up from germline, CDR1 is SGDLS and CDR2 is YYNGEE. J lost 4 bases, V lost 4 bases, and 5 bases had no gene match. CDR3 loop: CASSRTSGGAGETQYF. Here the CDR3 DNA reads TGTGCCAGCAGCCGGACTAGCGGGGGGGCGGGAGAGACCCAGTACTTC.